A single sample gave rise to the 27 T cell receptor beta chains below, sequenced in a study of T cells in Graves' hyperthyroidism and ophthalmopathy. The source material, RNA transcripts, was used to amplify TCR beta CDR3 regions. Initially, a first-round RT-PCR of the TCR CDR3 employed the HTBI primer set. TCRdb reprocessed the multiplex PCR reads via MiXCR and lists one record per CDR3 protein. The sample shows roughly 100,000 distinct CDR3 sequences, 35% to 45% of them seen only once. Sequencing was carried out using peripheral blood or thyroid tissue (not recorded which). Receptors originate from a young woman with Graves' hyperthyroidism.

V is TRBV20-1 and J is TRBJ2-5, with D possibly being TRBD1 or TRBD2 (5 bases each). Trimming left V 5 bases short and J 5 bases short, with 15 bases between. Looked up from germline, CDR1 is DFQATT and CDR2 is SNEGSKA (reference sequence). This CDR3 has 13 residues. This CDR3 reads CSAPRQTGETQYF. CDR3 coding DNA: TGCAGTGCTCCCCGACAGACGGGGGAGACCCAGTACTTC.

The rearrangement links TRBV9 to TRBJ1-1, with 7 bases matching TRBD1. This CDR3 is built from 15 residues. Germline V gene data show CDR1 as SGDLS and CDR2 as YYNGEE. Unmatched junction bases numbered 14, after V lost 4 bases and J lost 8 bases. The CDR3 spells CASSPQGQGGTEAFF. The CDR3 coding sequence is TGTGCCAGCAGCCCCCAGGGGCAGGGGGGCACCGAAGCTTTCTTT.

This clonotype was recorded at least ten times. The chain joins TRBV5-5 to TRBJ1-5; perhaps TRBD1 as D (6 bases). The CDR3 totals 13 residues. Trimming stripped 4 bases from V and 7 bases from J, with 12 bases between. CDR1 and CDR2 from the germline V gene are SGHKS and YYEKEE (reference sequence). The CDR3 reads CASSARGAQPQHF. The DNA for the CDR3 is TGTGCCAGCAGCGCCAGGGGCGCCCAGCCCCAGCATTTT.

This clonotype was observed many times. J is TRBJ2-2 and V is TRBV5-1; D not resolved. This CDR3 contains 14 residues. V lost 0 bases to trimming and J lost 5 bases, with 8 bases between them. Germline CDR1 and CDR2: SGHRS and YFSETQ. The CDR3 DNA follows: TGCGCCAGCAGCTTGGGTACAGCTACCGGGGAGCTGTTTTTT. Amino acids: CASSLGTATGELFF.

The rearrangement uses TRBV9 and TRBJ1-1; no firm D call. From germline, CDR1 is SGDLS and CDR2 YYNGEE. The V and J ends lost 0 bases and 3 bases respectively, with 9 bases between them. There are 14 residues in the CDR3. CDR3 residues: CASSVAPGDTEAFF. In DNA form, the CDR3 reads TGTGCCAGCAGCGTAGCTCCGGGAGACACTGAAGCTTTCTTT.

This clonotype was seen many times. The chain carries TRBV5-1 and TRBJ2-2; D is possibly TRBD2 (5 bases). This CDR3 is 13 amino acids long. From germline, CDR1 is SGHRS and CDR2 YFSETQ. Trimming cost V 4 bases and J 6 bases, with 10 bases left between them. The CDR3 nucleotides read TGCGCCAGCAGCCCAGGACTGGCCGGGGAGCTGTTTTTT. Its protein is CASSPGLAGELFF.

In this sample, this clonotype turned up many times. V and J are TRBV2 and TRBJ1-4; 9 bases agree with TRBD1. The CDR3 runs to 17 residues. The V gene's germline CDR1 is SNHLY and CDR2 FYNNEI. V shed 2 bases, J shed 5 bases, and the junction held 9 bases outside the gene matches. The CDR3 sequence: CASSESSTGTGNEKLFF. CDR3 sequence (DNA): TGTGCCAGCAGTGAATCGAGCACCGGGACAGGGAATGAAAAACTGTTTTTT.

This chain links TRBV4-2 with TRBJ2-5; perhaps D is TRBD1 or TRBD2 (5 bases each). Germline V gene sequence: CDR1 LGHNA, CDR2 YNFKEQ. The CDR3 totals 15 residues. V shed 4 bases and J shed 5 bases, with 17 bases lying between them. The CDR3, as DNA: TGTGCCAGCAGCCTCACCATGGGGGTAGGGGAGACCCAGTACTTC. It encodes CASSLTMGVGETQYF.

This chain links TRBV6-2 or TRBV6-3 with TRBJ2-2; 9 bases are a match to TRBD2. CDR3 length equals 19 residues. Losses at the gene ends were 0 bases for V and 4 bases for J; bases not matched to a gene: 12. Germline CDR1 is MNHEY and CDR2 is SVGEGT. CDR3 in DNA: TGTGCCAGCAGTTACTCCGGGACTAGCAGGAGGGCTACCACCGGGGAGCTGTTTTTT. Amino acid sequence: CASSYSGTSRRATTGELFF.

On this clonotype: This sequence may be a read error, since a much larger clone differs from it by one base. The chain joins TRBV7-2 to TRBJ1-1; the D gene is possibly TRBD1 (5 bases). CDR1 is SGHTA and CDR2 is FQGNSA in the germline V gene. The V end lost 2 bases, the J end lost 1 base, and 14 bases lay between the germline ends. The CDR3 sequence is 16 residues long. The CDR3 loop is CASSLRAGRKNTEAFF. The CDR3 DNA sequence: TGTGCCAGCAGCTTAAGGGCAGGGCGCAAGAACACTGAAGCTTTCTTT. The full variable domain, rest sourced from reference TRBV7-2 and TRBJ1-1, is GAGVSQSPSNKVTEKGKDVELRCDPISGHTALYWYRQSLGQGLEFLIYFQGNSAPDKSGLPSDRFSAERTGGSVSTLTIQRTQQEDSAVYLCASSLRAGRKNTEAFFGQGTRLTVV.

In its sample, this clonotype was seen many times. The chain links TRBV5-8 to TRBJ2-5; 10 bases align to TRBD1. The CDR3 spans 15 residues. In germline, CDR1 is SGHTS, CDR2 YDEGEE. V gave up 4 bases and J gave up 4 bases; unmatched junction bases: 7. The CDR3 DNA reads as TGTGCCAGCAGCGGGACAGGGGCCGGGGGAGAGACCCAGTACTTC. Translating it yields CASSGTGAGGETQYF.

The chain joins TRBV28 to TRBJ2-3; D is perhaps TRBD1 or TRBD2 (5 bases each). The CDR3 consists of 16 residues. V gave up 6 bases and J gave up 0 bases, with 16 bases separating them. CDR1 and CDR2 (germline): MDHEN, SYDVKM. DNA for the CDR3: TGTGCCAGCAGACCTTTAGGGGAGTCTAGCACAGATACGCAGTATTTT. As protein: CASRPLGESSTDTQYF. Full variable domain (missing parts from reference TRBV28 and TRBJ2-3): DVKVTQSSRYLVKRTGEKVFLECVQDMDHENMFWYRQDPGLGLRLIYFSYDVKMKEKGDIPEGYSVSREKKERFSLILESASTNQTSMYLCASRPLGESSTDTQYFGPGTRLTVL.

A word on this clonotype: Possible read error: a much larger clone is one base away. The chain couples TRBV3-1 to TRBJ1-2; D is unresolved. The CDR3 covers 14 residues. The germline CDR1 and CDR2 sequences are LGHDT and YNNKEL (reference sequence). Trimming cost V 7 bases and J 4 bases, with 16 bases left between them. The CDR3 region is CASMSAAGSYGYTF. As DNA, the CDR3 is TGTGCCAGCATGAGCGCAGCGGGGAGCTATGGCTACACCTTC.

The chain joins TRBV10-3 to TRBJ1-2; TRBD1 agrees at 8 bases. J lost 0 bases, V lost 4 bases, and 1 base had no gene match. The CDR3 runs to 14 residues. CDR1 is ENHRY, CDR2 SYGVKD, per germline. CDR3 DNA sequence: TGTGCCATCAGTGGACAGGGGCCTAACTATGGCTACACCTTC. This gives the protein CAISGQGPNYGYTF.

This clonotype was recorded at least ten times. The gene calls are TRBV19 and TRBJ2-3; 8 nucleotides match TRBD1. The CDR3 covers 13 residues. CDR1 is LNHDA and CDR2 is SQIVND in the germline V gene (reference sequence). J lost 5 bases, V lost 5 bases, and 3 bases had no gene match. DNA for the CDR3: TGTGCCAGTAGTTCGGACAGGGAAGATACGCAGTATTTT. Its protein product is CASSSDREDTQYF.

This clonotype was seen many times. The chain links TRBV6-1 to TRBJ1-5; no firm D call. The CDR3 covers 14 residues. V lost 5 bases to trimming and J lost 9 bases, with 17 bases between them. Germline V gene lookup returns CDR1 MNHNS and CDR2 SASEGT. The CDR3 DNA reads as TGTGCCAGCAGTCAAGAAGATAGACGAGGGCCCCAGCATTTT. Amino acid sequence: CASSQEDRRGPQHF.

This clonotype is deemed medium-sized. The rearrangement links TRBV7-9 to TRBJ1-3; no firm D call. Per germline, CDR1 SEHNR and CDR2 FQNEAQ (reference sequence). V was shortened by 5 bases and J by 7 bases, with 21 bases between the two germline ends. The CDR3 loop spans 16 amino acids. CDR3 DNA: TGTGCCAGCAGCCTCCTCCCGGCCGTCGGCAAGAACACCATATATTTT. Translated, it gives CASSLLPAVGKNTIYF.

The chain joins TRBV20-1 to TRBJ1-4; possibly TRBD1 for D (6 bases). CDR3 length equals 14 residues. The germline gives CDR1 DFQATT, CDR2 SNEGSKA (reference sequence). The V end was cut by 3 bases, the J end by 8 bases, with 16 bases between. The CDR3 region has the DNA TGCAGTGCTAGCACACAGGGACATGAGGAAAAACTGTTTTTT. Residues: CSASTQGHEEKLFF.

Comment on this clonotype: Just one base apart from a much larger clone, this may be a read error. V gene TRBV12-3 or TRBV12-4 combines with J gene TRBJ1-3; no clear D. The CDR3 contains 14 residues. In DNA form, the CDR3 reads TGTGCCAGCCGCCGTTGGCTTTCTGGAAACGCCATATATTTT. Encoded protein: CASRRWLSGNAIYF.

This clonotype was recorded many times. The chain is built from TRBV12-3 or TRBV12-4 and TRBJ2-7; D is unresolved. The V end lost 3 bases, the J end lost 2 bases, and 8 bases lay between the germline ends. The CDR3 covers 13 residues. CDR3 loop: CASSLAVPYEQYF. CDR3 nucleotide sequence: TGTGCCAGCAGTTTGGCGGTCCCCTACGAGCAGTACTTC.

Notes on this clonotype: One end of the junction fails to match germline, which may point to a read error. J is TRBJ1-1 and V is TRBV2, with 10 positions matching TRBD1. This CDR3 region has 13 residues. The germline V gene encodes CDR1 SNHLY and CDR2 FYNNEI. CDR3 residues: CASNDRGRPEASF. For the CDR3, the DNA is TGTGCCAGCAATGACAGGGGGCGCCCGGAAGCTTCCTTT. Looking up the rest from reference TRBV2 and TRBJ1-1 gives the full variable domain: EPEVTQTPSHQVTQMGQEVILRCVPISNHLYFYWYRQILGQKVEFLVSFYNNEISEKSEIFDDQFSVERPDGSNFTLKIRSTKLEDSAMYFCASNDRGRPEASFGQGTRLTVV.

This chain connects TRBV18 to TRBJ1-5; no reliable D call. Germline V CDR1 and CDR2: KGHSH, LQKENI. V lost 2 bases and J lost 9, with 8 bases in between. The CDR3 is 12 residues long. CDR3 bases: TGTGCCAGCTCACCAAGCTATGGGCCCCAGCATTTT. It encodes CASSPSYGPQHF.

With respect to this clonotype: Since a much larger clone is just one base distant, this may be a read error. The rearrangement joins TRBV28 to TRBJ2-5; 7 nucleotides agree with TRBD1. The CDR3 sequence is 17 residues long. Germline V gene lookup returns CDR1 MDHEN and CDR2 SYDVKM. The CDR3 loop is CASTHRLGTDYQEAQYF. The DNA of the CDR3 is TGTGCCAGCACTCACCGTTTGGGGACAGACTATCAAGAGGCCCAGTACTTC.

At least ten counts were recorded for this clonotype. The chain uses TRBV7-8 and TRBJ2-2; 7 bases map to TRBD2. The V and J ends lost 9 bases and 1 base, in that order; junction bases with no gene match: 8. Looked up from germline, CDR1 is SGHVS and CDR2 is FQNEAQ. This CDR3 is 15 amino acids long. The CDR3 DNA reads TGTGCCAGTACGGGAGGCAGGAAGAACACCGGGGAGCTGTTTTTT. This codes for CASTGGRKNTGELFF. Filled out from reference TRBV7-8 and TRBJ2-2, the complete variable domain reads GAGVSQSPRYKVAKRGQDVALRCDPISGHVSLFWYQQALGQGPEFLTYFQNEAQLDKSGLPSDRFFAERPEGSVSTLKIQRTQQEDSAVYLCASTGGRKNTGELFFGEGSRLTVL.

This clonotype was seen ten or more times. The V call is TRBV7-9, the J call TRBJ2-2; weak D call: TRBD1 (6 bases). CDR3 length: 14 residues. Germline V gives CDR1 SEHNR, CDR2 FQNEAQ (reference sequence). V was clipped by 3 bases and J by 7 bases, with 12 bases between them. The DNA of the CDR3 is TGTGCCAGCAGCTTTAGGGGGTTCCTCGGGGAGCTGTTTTTT. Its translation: CASSFRGFLGELFF.

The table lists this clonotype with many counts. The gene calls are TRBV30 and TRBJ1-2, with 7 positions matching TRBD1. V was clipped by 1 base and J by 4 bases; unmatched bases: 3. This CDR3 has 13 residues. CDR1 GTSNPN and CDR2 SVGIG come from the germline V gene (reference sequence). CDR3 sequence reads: CAWSEGAPYGYTF. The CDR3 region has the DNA TGTGCCTGGAGTGAGGGGGCCCCCTATGGCTACACCTTC.

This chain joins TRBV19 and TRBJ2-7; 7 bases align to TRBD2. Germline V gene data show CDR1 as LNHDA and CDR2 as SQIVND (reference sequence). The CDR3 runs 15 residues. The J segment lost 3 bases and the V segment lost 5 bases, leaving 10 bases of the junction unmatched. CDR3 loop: CASSDGRGSYYEQYF. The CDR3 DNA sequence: TGTGCCAGTAGTGATGGACGCGGGAGCTACTACGAGCAGTACTTC. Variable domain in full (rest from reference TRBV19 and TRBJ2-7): DGGITQSPKYLFRKEGQNVTLSCEQNLNHDAMYWYRQDPGQGLRLIYYSQIVNDFQKGDIAEGYSVSREKKESFPLTVTSAQKNPTAFYLCASSDGRGSYYEQYFGPGTRLTVT.